The entry that follows covers one T cell receptor (beta chain) sequence. Its specificity is unknown. This entry is derived from a study of a mutant IDH1 vaccine in newly diagnosed glioma. Data came from immunoSEQ multiplex PCR; TCRdb stores just in-frame clones and leaves some out. This sample has around 31,000 clones, with just under 80% found just once. The CDR3 has 13 amino acids. Germline V lookup: CDR1 ENHRY, CDR2 SYGVKD. V was clipped by 5 bases and J by 5 bases, with 12 bases between them. Time point denoted: week 11, during vaccination. The study gave 300 ug of mutant IDH1 20-mer peptide per vaccine dose, with topical imiquimod.

The receptor was isolated from a man aged 25-40 years with glioma. This sequence joins TRBV10-3 and TRBJ1-1; tentatively, D is TRBD1 (6 bases). The sample was PBMCs, taken from a glioma patient whose treatment included an IDH1 peptide vaccine. Here the CDR3 reads CAISYTGWTEAFF. Here the CDR3 DNA reads TGTGCCATCAGTTACACAGGGTGGACTGAAGCTTTCTTT.